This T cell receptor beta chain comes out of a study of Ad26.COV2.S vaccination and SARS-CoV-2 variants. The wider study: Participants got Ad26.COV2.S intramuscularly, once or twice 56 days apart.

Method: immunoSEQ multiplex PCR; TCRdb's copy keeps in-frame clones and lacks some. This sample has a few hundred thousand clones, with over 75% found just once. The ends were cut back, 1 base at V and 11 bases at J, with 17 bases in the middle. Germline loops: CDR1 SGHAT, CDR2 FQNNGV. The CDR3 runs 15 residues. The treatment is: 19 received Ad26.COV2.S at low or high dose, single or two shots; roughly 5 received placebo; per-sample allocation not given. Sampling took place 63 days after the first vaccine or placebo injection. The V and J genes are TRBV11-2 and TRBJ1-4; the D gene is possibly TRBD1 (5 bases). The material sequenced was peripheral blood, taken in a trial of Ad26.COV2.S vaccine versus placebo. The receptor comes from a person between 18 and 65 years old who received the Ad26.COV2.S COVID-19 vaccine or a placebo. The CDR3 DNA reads TGTGCCAGCAGCTTAGTTAGGGGAGGGTTAGCGAAACTGTTTTTT. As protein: CASSLVRGGLAKLFF.